This T cell receptor beta chain was documented in a study of control samples from healthy donors and cancer patients. The CDR3 sequence is 16 residues long. V lost 0 bases to trimming and J lost 6 bases, with 12 bases between them. Germline V gives CDR1 KGHSH, CDR2 LQKENI. Sequencing used immunoSEQ multiplex PCR; TCRdb keeps in-frame clones, though not all of them. The sample carries about 190,000 clones, 85% to 95% recorded once. The sample taken for sequencing was blood. This rearrangement joins TRBV18 to TRBJ1-6, with unresolved D. The TCR sequence derives from a man in his late teens or twenties in good health. The CDR3 sequence: CASSPPTANPNSPLHF. The CDR3 nucleotides read TGTGCCAGCTCACCACCCACGGCGAATCCTAATTCACCCCTCCACTTT.